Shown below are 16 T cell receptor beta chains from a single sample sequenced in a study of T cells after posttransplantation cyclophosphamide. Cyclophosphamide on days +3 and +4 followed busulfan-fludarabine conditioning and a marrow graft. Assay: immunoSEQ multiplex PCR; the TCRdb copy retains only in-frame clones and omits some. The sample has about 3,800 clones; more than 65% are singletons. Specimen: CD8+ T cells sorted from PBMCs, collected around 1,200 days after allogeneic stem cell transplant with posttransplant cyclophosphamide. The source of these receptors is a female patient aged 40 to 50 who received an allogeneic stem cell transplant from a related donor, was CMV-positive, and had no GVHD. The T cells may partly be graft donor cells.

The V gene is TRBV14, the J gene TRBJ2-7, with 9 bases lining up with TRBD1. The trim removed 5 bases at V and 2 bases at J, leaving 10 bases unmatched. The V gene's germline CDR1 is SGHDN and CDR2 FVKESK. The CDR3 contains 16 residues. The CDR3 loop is CASSKTGGARTYEQYF. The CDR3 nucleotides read TGTGCCAGCAGCAAAACAGGGGGCGCGAGGACCTACGAGCAGTACTTC.

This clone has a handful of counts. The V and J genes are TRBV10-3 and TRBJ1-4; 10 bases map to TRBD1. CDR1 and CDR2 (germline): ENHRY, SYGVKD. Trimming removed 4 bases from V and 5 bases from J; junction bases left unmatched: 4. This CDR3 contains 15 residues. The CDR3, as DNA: TGTGCCATCAGTGCCGACAGGGGGCAGAATGAAAAACTGTTTTTT. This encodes CAISADRGQNEKLFF.

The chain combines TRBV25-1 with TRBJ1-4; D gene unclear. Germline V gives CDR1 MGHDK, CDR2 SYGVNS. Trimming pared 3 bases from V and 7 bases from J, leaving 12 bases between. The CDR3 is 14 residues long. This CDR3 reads CASSDPGQIEKLFF. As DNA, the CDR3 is TGTGCCAGCAGTGATCCTGGCCAGATTGAAAAACTGTTTTTT.

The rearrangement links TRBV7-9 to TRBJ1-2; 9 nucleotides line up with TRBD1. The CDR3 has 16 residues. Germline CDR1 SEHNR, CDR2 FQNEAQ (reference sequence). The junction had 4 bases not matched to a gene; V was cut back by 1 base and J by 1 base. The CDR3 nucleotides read TGTGCCAGCAGCTTAGGGGACAGGGTCTATAACTATGGCTACACCTTC. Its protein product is CASSLGDRVYNYGYTF.

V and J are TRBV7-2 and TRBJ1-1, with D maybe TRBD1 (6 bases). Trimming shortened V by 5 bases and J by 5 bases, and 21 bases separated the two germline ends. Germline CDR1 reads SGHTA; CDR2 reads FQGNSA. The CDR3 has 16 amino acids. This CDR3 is CASSPGFGGARTEAFF. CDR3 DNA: TGTGCCAGCAGCCCAGGATTCGGGGGGGCACGGACTGAAGCTTTCTTT.

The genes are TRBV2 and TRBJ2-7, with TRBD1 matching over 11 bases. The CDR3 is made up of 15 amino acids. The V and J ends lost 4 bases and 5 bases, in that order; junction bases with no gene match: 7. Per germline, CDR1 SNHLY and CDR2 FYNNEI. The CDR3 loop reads CASSVFRTGGDEQYF. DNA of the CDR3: TGTGCCAGCAGTGTTTTTAGGACAGGGGGCGACGAGCAGTACTTC.

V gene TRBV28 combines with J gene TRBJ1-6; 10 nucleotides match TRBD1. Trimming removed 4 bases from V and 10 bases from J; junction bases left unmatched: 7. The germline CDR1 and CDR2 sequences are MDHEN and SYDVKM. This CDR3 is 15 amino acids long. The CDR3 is CASSSRTGGESPLHF. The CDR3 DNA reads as TGTGCCAGCAGTTCCCGGACAGGGGGAGAGTCACCCCTCCACTTT.

The CDR3 region has the DNA TGTGCCAGCAGCTCAGACAGGCCCGAGCAGTACTTC. Its protein product is CASSSDRPEQYF. The genes are TRBV7-8 and TRBJ2-5; D possibly corresponds to TRBD1 (6 bases). TRBJ2-7 explains the end of the DNA better; the J call may be wrong. Germline lookup yields CDR1 SGHVS and CDR2 FQNEAQ. This CDR3 has 12 amino acids.

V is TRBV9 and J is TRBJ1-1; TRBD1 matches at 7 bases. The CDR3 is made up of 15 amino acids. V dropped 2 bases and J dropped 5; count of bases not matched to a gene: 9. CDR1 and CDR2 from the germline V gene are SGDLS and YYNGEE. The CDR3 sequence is CASSVSRDSKTEAFF. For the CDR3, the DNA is TGTGCCAGCAGCGTTTCCCGGGACAGCAAAACTGAAGCTTTCTTT.

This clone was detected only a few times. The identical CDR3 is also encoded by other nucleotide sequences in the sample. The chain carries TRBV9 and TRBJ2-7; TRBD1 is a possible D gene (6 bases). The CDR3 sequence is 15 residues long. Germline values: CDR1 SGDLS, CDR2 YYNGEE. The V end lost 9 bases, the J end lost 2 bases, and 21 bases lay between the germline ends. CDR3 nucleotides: TGTGCCATCATTATCAAGCAGGGGACGGCCTACGAGCAGTACTTC. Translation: CAIIIKQGTAYEQYF. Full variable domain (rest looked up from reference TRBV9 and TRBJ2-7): DSGVTQTPKHLITATGQRVTLRCSPRSGDLSVYWYQQSLDQGLQFLIQYYNGEERAKGNILERFSAQQFPDLHSELNLSSLELGDSALYFCAIIIKQGTAYEQYFGPGTRLTVT.

The chain's CDR3 is CASWTGGGETQYF. CDR3 nucleotide sequence: TGTGCCAGCTGGACAGGGGGCGGGGAGACCCAGTACTTC. The V call is TRBV6-6, the J call TRBJ2-5; 11 bases agree with TRBD1. V lost 8 bases and J lost 5; bases outside the gene matches: 4. Germline loops: CDR1 MNHNY, CDR2 SVGAGI (reference sequence). There are 13 residues in the CDR3.

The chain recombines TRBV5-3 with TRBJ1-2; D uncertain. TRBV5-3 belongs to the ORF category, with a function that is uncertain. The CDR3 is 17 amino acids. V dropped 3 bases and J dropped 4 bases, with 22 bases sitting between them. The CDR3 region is CARSSRWEVLGPYGYTF. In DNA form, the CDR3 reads TGTGCCAGAAGCTCAAGATGGGAGGTGCTCGGTCCCTATGGCTACACCTTC.

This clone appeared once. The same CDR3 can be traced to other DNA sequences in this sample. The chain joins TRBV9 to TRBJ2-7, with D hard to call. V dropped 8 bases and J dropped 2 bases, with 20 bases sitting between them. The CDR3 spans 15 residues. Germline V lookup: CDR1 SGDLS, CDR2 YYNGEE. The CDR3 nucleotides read TGTGCCAGTAGTATCAGGCAGAAGACGGCCTACGAGCAGTACTTC. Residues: CASSIRQKTAYEQYF.

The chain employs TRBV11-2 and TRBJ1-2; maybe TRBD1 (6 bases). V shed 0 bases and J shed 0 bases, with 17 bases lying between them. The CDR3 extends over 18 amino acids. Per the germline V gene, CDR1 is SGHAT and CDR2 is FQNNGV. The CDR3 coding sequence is TGTGCCAGCAGCTTAGATAAGCACAGGGTGGAATCTAACTATGGCTACACCTTC. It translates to CASSLDKHRVESNYGYTF.

This CDR3 is CASSFGTGRDGYTF. The CDR3 DNA follows: TGTGCCAGCAGCTTCGGGACAGGGAGAGATGGCTACACCTTC. V is TRBV5-4 and J is TRBJ1-2; TRBD1 matches at 9 bases. Germline loops: CDR1 SGHNT, CDR2 YYREEE (reference sequence). The CDR3 extends over 14 amino acids. Trimming at V came to 2 bases and at J to 6 bases, leaving 5 bases not matched to a gene.

CDR3 region: CASSPNGQGLIGNTGELFF. Written as DNA, the CDR3 is TGTGCCAGCAGCCCGAATGGACAGGGGTTGATTGGGAACACCGGGGAGCTGTTTTTT. The chain uses TRBV5-8 and TRBJ2-2; 9 nucleotides align to TRBD1. Per germline, CDR1 SGHTS and CDR2 YDEGEE. The CDR3 consists of 19 residues. The V gene end was trimmed by 4 bases and the J gene end by 1 base; junction bases not matched to a gene: 14.